Described below is a single T cell receptor (beta chain) sequence and its context. Antigen: not known. The source of the sample is a study of beta chain features in type 1 diabetes. Findings and caveats of the study: In all four CD4+ subsets, TCRB CDR3 length was significantly, moderately reduced in type 1 diabetes.

The J segment lost 1 base and the V segment lost 5 bases, leaving 4 bases of the junction unmatched. Germline V CDR1 and CDR2: MNHEY, SMNVEV (reference sequence). The CDR3 sequence is 15 residues long. Expressed TCRB transcripts were sequenced because the isolated RNA had all been reverse transcribed beforehand. The protocol was immunoSEQ multiplex PCR, while the TCRdb copy is restricted to in-frame clones and leaves out a portion. The sample holds under 300,000 clones; roughly 17% are singletons and the top ten take approximately 0.081%. The sample was naive CD4+ T cells from blood. The chain is built from TRBV27 and TRBJ2-7; 11 positions match TRBD2. The TCR comes from a man aged 30 to 45 with type 1 diabetes. Here the CDR3 reads CASSVLAGGSYEQYF. In DNA form, the CDR3 reads TGTGCCAGCAGTGTCCTAGCGGGAGGTTCCTACGAGCAGTACTTC.